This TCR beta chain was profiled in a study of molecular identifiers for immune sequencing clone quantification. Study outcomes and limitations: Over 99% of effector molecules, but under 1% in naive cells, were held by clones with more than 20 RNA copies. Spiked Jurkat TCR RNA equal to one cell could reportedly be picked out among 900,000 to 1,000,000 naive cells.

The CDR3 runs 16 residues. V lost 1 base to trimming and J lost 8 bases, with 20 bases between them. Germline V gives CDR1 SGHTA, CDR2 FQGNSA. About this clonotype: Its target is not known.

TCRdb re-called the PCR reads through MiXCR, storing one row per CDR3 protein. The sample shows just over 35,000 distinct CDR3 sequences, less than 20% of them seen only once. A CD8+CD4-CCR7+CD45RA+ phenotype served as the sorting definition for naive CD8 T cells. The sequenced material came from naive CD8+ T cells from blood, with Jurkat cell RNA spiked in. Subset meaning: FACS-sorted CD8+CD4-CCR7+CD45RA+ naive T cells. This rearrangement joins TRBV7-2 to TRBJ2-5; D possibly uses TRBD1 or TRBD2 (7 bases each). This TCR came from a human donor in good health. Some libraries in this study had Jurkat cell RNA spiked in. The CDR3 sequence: CASSLVRGGREDTQYF. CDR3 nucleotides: TGTGCCAGCAGCTTAGTGAGAGGGGGCCGGGAGGACACCCAGTACTTC.